This entry concerns a single T cell receptor beta chain. Its target is not known. Presence of unique molecular identifiers characterized the TCR beta cDNA libraries. Researchers reported 400,000 to 600,000 cDNA molecules coming from around 1 to 9.1 million T cells. MiXCR, applied by TCRdb to the PCR reads, yields one record per CDR3 protein. The table records around 770,000 distinct CDR3 sequences, around 46% of them present only once. The V gene's germline CDR1 is SNHLY and CDR2 FYNNEI. The length of the CDR3 is 15 residues. The data derive from a study of post-analysis software for immune sequencing data. Looking at the study overall: Disease trajectories encompassed relapsing-remitting, secondary progressive and progressive-relapsing multiple sclerosis. Study-wide points: TRBV5-6, TRBV5-1 and TRBV20-1 belonged to a set of about five TRBV segments that were more frequent in patients than controls. People with multiple sclerosis had a significantly lower normalized Chao1 diversity than controls did.

The sequence derives from a girl aged 10 to 17 with multiple sclerosis. The chain is built from TRBV2 and TRBJ2-4, with 9 bases matching TRBD2. The J call may be mistaken, given a closer DNA end match to TRBJ2-7. Sequences were obtained from blood. The CDR3 region is CASKEREAYSYEQYF. As DNA, the CDR3 is TGTGCCAGCAAAGAGCGGGAGGCTTACTCCTACGAGCAGTACTTC.